One T cell receptor beta chain is described in this entry. Assay used: immunoSEQ multiplex PCR; TCRdb lists only in-frame clones, some missing. Altogether around 75,000 clones are present, over 70% being singletons, with the ten largest covering 25% to 35%. These data come from a study of control samples from healthy donors and cancer patients. This clonotype originated in a man aged 50 to 60 in good health. The sequenced sample consisted of blood.

The CDR3: CASSLRRQGAAGNTIYF. DNA of the CDR3: TGTGCCAGCAGCTTAAGGCGACAGGGGGCTGCCGGAAACACCATATATTTT. V gene TRBV7-2 combines with J gene TRBJ1-3; 10 bases are a match to TRBD1. The ends lost 2 bases at V and 4 bases at J; junction bases unmatched: 8. Per the germline V gene, CDR1 is SGHTA and CDR2 is FQGNSA. The CDR3 consists of 17 residues.